What follows are 28 T cell receptor beta chains derived from one specimen sequenced in a study of Ad26.COV2.S vaccination and SARS-CoV-2 variants. Clones were sequenced by immunoSEQ multiplex PCR, and TCRdb holds only the in-frame ones, with some missing. This table holds 400,000 to 500,000 clones, approximately 89% found once. The sample's treatment: roughly 19 received Ad26.COV2.S at low or high dose, single or two shots; five or six received placebo; per-sample allocation not given. Following the first vaccine or placebo injection, samples were taken on day 63. Sequencing used peripheral blood, obtained in a trial of Ad26.COV2.S vaccine versus placebo. Source of these receptors: a person aged 18-65 years who received the Ad26.COV2.S COVID-19 vaccine or a placebo.

This clone showed up just once. V gene TRBV7-3 combines with J gene TRBJ2-7, with 7 bases fitting TRBD1. J was trimmed by 0 bases and V by 5 bases; bases with no gene match: 7. Germline lookup yields CDR1 SGHTA and CDR2 FQGTGA. CDR3 length: 15 residues. The CDR3 is CASSPGQANSYEQYF. For the CDR3, the DNA is TGTGCCAGCAGCCCCGGACAGGCAAACTCCTACGAGCAGTACTTC.

This chain uses TRBV7-3 with TRBJ1-2, with a tentative D call TRBD1 (6 bases). This CDR3 is built from 13 residues. Trimming removed 5 bases at V and 4 bases at J, with 11 bases between. Germline lookup yields CDR1 SGHTA and CDR2 FQGTGA. The CDR3 protein is CASSPGQFYGYTF. CDR3 DNA: TGTGCCAGCAGCCCTGGACAGTTCTATGGCTACACCTTC. The full variable domain, rest sourced from reference TRBV7-3 and TRBJ1-2, is GAGVSQTPSNKVTEKGKYVELRCDPISGHTALYWYRQSLGQGPEFLIYFQGTGAADDSGLPNDRFFAVRPEGSVSTLKIQRTERGDSAVYLCASSPGQFYGYTFGSGTRLTVV.

The V gene is TRBV30, the J gene TRBJ1-2; a weak D match, TRBD1 (5 bases). Germline V lookup: CDR1 GTSNPN, CDR2 SVGIG (reference sequence). CDR3 length equals 14 residues. V shed 4 bases and J shed 0 bases, with 12 bases lying between them. CDR3 sequence: CAWTRRGANYGYTF. The CDR3 coding sequence is TGTGCCTGGACCCGTCGGGGGGCTAACTATGGCTACACCTTC.

The chain is built from TRBV7-9 and TRBJ1-2; 12 nucleotides align to TRBD1. Germline V gene data show CDR1 as SEHNR and CDR2 as FQNEAQ (reference sequence). CDR3 length: 17 residues. Trimming removed 1 base from V and 3 bases from J; junction bases left unmatched: 6. The CDR3 region has the DNA TGTGCCAGCAGCTTAGGGGACAGGGGGCGCCCCCACTATGGCTACACCTTC. This gives the protein CASSLGDRGRPHYGYTF.

The chain couples TRBV7-2 to TRBJ1-2; possibly TRBD1 for D (6 bases). The CDR3 length is 14 residues. The V and J ends lost 3 bases and 3 bases respectively, with 11 bases between them. From germline, CDR1 is SGHTA and CDR2 FQGNSA. The CDR3 bases are TGTGCCAGCAGCTTGACCGGGGGCGACTATGGCTACACCTTC. Translating it yields CASSLTGGDYGYTF.

The rearrangement uses TRBV28 and TRBJ2-1; 9 bases are a match to TRBD1. In germline, CDR1 is MDHEN, CDR2 SYDVKM. Trimming cost V 6 bases and J 3 bases; bases outside gene matches: 9. The CDR3 runs 16 residues. The chain's CDR3 is CASRLLDRGHYNEQFF. As DNA, the CDR3 is TGTGCCAGCAGGTTGCTGGACAGGGGTCACTACAATGAGCAGTTCTTC.

The rearrangement joins TRBV7-9 to TRBJ1-6; D gene unclear. The V gene's germline CDR1 is SEHNR and CDR2 FQNEAQ (reference sequence). The CDR3 is 12 residues long. V lost 2 bases to trimming and J lost 13 bases, with 9 bases between them. Here the CDR3 reads CASSLTRTPLHF. The CDR3 bases are TGTGCCAGCAGCTTAACCCGGACCCCCCTCCACTTT.

Here the CDR3 DNA reads TGTGCCAGTAGTACCCGGACAGCCAGGGGAGGCACCTTC. Translation: CASSTRTARGGTF. The rearrangement links TRBV19 to TRBJ1-2, with a tentative D call TRBD1 (6 bases). The CDR3 runs to 13 residues. Germline V lookup: CDR1 LNHDA, CDR2 SQIVND (reference sequence). The V gene lost 4 bases and the J gene lost 13 bases, with 19 bases spanning the gap.

A single count supports this clone. The chain recombines TRBV5-4 with TRBJ1-2; TRBD1 might be the D (6 bases). Germline V gene lookup returns CDR1 SGHNT and CDR2 YYREEE (reference sequence). There are 14 residues in the CDR3. The ends were cut back, 4 bases at V and 3 bases at J, with 13 bases in the middle. The CDR3, as DNA: TGTGCCAGCAGCCCCGCGGGGGGCGACTATGGCTACACCTTC. This codes for CASSPAGGDYGYTF. Variable domain in full (rest from reference TRBV5-4 and TRBJ1-2): ETGVTQSPTHLIKTRGQQVTLRCSSQSGHNTVSWYQQALGQGPQFIFQYYREEENGRGNFPPRFSGLQFPNYSSELNVNALELDDSALYLCASSPAGGDYGYTFGSGTRLTVV.

This sequence joins TRBV13 and TRBJ1-6, with D possibly TRBD1 on 5 matching bases. V shed 5 bases and J shed 7 bases, with 9 bases lying between them. CDR1 and CDR2 from the germline V gene are PRHDT and FYEKMQ (reference sequence). This CDR3 region has 13 residues. In nucleotides, the CDR3 is TGTGCCAGCAGCCTTCCAGGGAATTCACCCCTCCACTTT. It is translated as CASSLPGNSPLHF. The full variable domain, rest sourced from reference TRBV13 and TRBJ1-6, is AAGVIQSPRHLIKEKRETATLKCYPIPRHDTVYWYQQGPGQDPQFLISFYEKMQSDKGSIPDRFSAQQFSDYHSELNMSSLELGDSALYFCASSLPGNSPLHFGNGTRLTVT.

The J gene is TRBJ1-4, the V gene TRBV18; 7 bases are shared with TRBD1. CDR1 KGHSH and CDR2 LQKENI come from the germline V gene. V trimming: 2 bases; J trimming: 5 bases; junction bases outside the gene matches: 5. This CDR3 is built from 15 residues. In DNA form, the CDR3 reads TGTGCCAGCTCACCAACGCAGGGGGTAAATGAAAAACTGTTTTTT. It translates to CASSPTQGVNEKLFF.

The chain carries TRBV4-3 and TRBJ1-4, with a tentative D call TRBD1 (6 bases). The CDR3 has 14 amino acids. CDR1 is LGHNA, CDR2 YSLEER, per germline. The V end lost 6 bases, the J end lost 6 bases, and 14 bases lay between the germline ends. The DNA for the CDR3 is TGCGCCAGCAGGGGGGGGCCAGTCGATGAAAAACTGTTTTTT. Its translation is CASRGGPVDEKLFF.

J is TRBJ2-1 and V is TRBV11-2, with 11 bases aligning to TRBD2. The trim removed 5 bases at V and 12 bases at J, leaving 18 bases unmatched. The CDR3 has 17 amino acids. Germline V gene lookup returns CDR1 SGHAT and CDR2 FQNNGV. The CDR3 protein is CASSPYLLAGGLMGQFF. CDR3 nucleotides: TGTGCCAGCAGCCCATACCTCCTAGCGGGAGGCCTTATGGGGCAGTTCTTC.

The chain has TRBV19 and TRBJ2-4; D gene uncertain. V lost 2 bases to trimming and J lost 1 base, with 6 bases between them. The germline gives CDR1 LNHDA, CDR2 SQIVND (reference sequence). This CDR3 has 14 residues. The CDR3 loop reads CASSIPRAKNIQYF. CDR3 in DNA: TGTGCCAGTAGTATACCCCGGGCCAAAAACATTCAGTACTTC.

This rearrangement joins TRBV28 to TRBJ2-1; the match to TRBD1 covers 10 bases. This CDR3 contains 15 residues. Germline V gene sequence: CDR1 MDHEN, CDR2 SYDVKM. The V gene end was trimmed by 5 bases and the J gene end by 10 bases; junction bases not matched to a gene: 11. The CDR3 DNA reads TGTGCCAGCAGTATACCGGGACAGGGGATGAGAGAGCAGTTCTTC. Its protein product is CASSIPGQGMREQFF.

Only one count was recorded for this clone. The gene calls are TRBV30 and TRBJ1-2, with a tentative D call TRBD1 (5 bases). Trimming took off 4 bases at V and 5 bases at J, with 23 bases between the two ends. Germline assignment: CDR1 GTSNPN and CDR2 SVGIG (reference sequence). CDR3 length: 16 amino acids. The CDR3 bases are TGTGCCTGGACCACTTACTCGGGACTTGAATCTTATGGCTACACCTTC. Its translation is CAWTTYSGLESYGYTF.

The chain uses TRBV18 and TRBJ1-1; D is possibly TRBD1 (5 bases). From germline, CDR1 is KGHSH and CDR2 LQKENI. V gave up 2 bases and J gave up 1 base, with 14 bases separating them. This CDR3 comprises 16 residues. The DNA of the CDR3 is TGTGCCAGCTCACCATCCCGGGTCAGGGAGAACACTGAAGCTTTCTTT. Its translation: CASSPSRVRENTEAFF.

The chain uses TRBV15 and TRBJ1-6; no definite D call. Germline V gives CDR1 LNHNV, CDR2 YYDKDF (reference sequence). CDR3 length: 15 amino acids. With 0 bases removed from V and 4 bases from J, the gap between germline ends came to 7 bases. CDR3 sequence reads: CATSRDGRYNSPLHF. CDR3 nucleotides: TGTGCCACCAGCAGAGATGGGAGGTATAATTCACCCCTCCACTTT.

This chain joins TRBV5-4 and TRBJ1-4; a possible D gene is TRBD1 (5 bases). V lost 1 base to trimming and J lost 5 bases, with 9 bases between them. The CDR3 has 14 amino acids. Germline assignment: CDR1 SGHNT and CDR2 YYREEE (reference sequence). For the CDR3, the DNA is TGTGCCAGCAGCTTGACGGGGGGAAATGAAAAACTGTTTTTT. Protein: CASSLTGGNEKLFF.

This clone was counted once. CDR3 protein: CASSLGLAPGDSPLHF. CDR3 nucleotides: TGTGCCAGCAGCTTAGGCCTCGCCCCAGGGGATTCACCCCTCCACTTT. V is TRBV7-2 and J is TRBJ1-6; D may be TRBD1 (6 bases). In germline, CDR1 is SGHTA, CDR2 FQGNSA. The CDR3 covers 16 residues. Trimming removed 1 base from V and 8 bases from J, with 15 bases in between.

The chain carries TRBV18 and TRBJ2-7, with 9 bases aligning to TRBD1. After removal of 0 bases from V and 5 bases from J, the junction contained 2 bases not matched to a gene. The CDR3 length is 14 residues. From germline, CDR1 is KGHSH and CDR2 LQKENI. This CDR3 reads CASSPPRDRDEQYF. The CDR3 DNA reads as TGTGCCAGCTCACCACCGCGGGACAGGGACGAGCAGTACTTC. Together with reference TRBV18 and TRBJ2-7, the CDR3 gives the full variable domain: NAGVMQNPRHLVRRRGQEARLRCSPMKGHSHVYWYRQLPEEGLKFMVYLQKENIIDESGMPKERFSAEFPKEGPSILRIQQVVRGDSAAYFCASSPPRDRDEQYFGPGTRLTVT.

This chain joins TRBV7-3 and TRBJ2-2; 8 nucleotides match TRBD2. Germline V gene sequence: CDR1 SGHTA, CDR2 FQGTGA. V dropped 5 bases and J dropped 1; count of bases not matched to a gene: 3. The CDR3 is made up of 15 amino acids. This CDR3 reads CASSTSGGNTGELFF. The CDR3 nucleotides are TGTGCCAGCAGCACAAGCGGGGGGAACACCGGGGAGCTGTTTTTT.

The J gene is TRBJ2-1, the V gene TRBV5-8, with D possibly being TRBD2 (7 bases). Per the germline V gene, CDR1 is SGHTS and CDR2 is YDEGEE. The CDR3 is 17 residues long. The V gene lost 4 bases and the J gene lost 2 bases, with 19 bases spanning the gap. This chain's CDR3 is CASSPLLGGGTYNEQFF. The CDR3 coding sequence is TGTGCCAGCAGCCCACTCCTCGGCGGGGGCACCTACAATGAGCAGTTCTTC.

V gene TRBV14 combines with J gene TRBJ2-3; no clear D gene. There are 14 residues in the CDR3. Germline values: CDR1 SGHDN, CDR2 FVKESK. V dropped 1 base and J dropped 1 base, with 6 bases sitting between them. Here the CDR3 DNA reads TGTGCCAGCAGCCAAGGATTCGGCACAGATACGCAGTATTTT. Its protein product is CASSQGFGTDTQYF.

This clone was counted a few times. This chain joins TRBV27 and TRBJ1-5; D uncertain. Germline lookup yields CDR1 MNHEY and CDR2 SMNVEV (reference sequence). V lost 1 base and J 1 base, leaving 8 bases between the germline ends. The CDR3 has 15 amino acids. CDR3 nucleotides: TGTGCCAGCAGTTTATGGGCGGGAAGCAATCAGCCCCAGCATTTT. Translating it yields CASSLWAGSNQPQHF.

Here the CDR3 reads CAWSVQTYGYTF. The CDR3 nucleotides read TGTGCCTGGAGTGTACAGACTTATGGCTACACCTTC. This chain connects TRBV30 to TRBJ1-2; D remains unclear. The germline V and J ends were trimmed by 0 bases and 5 bases, with 7 bases remaining between them. The CDR3 covers 12 residues. The germline V gene has CDR1 GTSNPN and CDR2 SVGIG (reference sequence).

This sequence joins TRBV19 and TRBJ2-2; D not resolved. This CDR3 is built from 14 residues. V was clipped by 6 bases and J by 2 bases, with 10 bases between them. Germline CDR1 LNHDA, CDR2 SQIVND (reference sequence). The CDR3 here is CASSSQANTGELFF. DNA of the CDR3: TGTGCCAGTAGCTCGCAGGCCAACACCGGGGAGCTGTTTTTT.

In this sample, this clone turned up once. The rearrangement uses TRBV19 and TRBJ1-4, with unresolved D. The CDR3 runs to 14 residues. Trimming pared 1 base from V and 8 bases from J, leaving 11 bases between. Germline V gene sequence: CDR1 LNHDA, CDR2 SQIVND (reference sequence). CDR3 nucleotides: TGTGCCAGTAGTATAGGGACCTTAGGAGAAAAACTGTTTTTT. It is translated as CASSIGTLGEKLFF.